Detailed here is one TCR beta chain. It lacks a known antigen. No qualities accompany the bases; no much larger clone lies one base away. This sample stems from a study of beta chain features in type 1 diabetes listed by TCRdb under 2018. Study-wide context: Mean age, gender distribution, total cell number and subset yield did not differ between patients and healthy donors. A total of roughly 100 million sorted cells were examined across all samples, and the number of cells per subset was strongly correlated with RNA yield. In the study, TCRB repertoires of sorted circulating CD4+ T cell subsets from recently diagnosed type 1 diabetes patients were compared with those of matched healthy donors. Regulatory and stem cell-like memory subsets were obtained from only 8 patients and roughly eight healthy donors, while naive and central memory subsets were obtained from all 28 donors.

Each donor gave one peripheral blood draw, averaging about 120 mL, which was collected into heparinised tubes. A BD FACSAria II and a panel including CD45RO, CCR7, CD25, CD127, CD95 and CD27 were used to sort naive, central memory, regulatory and stem cell-like memory CD4+ T cells. Purity was above 95% for every sorted population. PBMCs were separated immediately by Lymphoprep density gradient centrifugation and were stained directly, without being cultured. So that batch effects would be minimized, each experiment stained and sorted samples in pairs, pairing one healthy donor with one patient. The entire amount of isolated RNA was reverse transcribed using the High Capacity cDNA Reverse Transcription Kit, so the sequenced TCRB transcripts were expressed ones. Deep immunoSEQ sequencing was applied to naive, central memory and regulatory T cell samples, giving an average of roughly 3.5 million total reads per sample. After sorted cells were lysed in RLT buffer, RNA was extracted with DNase-treated RNeasy Micro or Mini kits, with the choice depending on cell number. To prevent cross-contamination, each cell subset was processed individually, whereas patient and healthy donor samples were processed jointly. The immunoSEQ multiplex PCR was used to amplify TCRB sequences from cDNA, generating 87-bp fragments that spanned the CDR3 region. The amplicons were sequenced using the Illumina HiSeq platform. In the paper's pipeline: PCR bias was computationally corrected using synthetic template baselines, reads within Hamming distance 2 were collapsed, and singletons that could not be merged were discarded. Reads were aligned against IMGT so that V, D and J genes, CDR3 length and insertions or deletions at six rearrangement sites could be assigned. Within each subset, clonotype counts were normalized to the number of sorted cells before true diversity and Gini coefficients were calculated with the tcR R package. Repertoire sharing was quantified using the overlap coefficient calculated on TCRB nucleotide sequences. Imported from immuneACCESS, the table was reduced by TCRdb to in-frame sequences with V and J called. These copies leave out some clones; in studies compared against another copy, an unresolved V gene accounts for under half, and the cause of the remainder is not known. V and J calls and clone size are given by that table; D and trimming were obtained from the DNA. The sample table lists under 300,000 clones, 25% to 35% of them with a count of one. The ten largest make up around 4% of the sample.

Study-wide conclusions, independent of this receptor: Fewer insertions and more nucleotide deletions at VDJ recombination sites were observed in patients with type 1 diabetes, implying thymic rearrangement abnormalities. Because cDNA was sequenced instead of genomic DNA, highly expressing activated cells could be over-represented, though the groups showed no difference in activation or CD3 levels. In all four CD4+ subsets, TCRB CDR3 length was moderately but significantly shorter in type 1 diabetes patients. Naive, central memory and regulatory TCRB repertoires appeared to be more similar among patients than among healthy donors. HLA sub-analyses involved small numbers of individuals, so any influence of HLA type on TCRB rearrangement remained unresolved. Shorter templates might have been favored by PCR, but patient and control samples were amplified and corrected together, so both groups would have been affected equally by any skew.

This receptor was taken from a man under 40 in good health. What was sequenced was central memory CD4+ T cells from blood.

The nucleotide sequence is TGCGCCAGCAGCCAAGATGGCGGACTCAGCTCCTACGAGCAGTACTTC. It encodes CASSQDGGLSSYEQYF. The chain is assembled from TRBV4-3 and TRBJ2-7; TRBD2 is a weak D gene call, 5 bases matching. According to the germline V gene, CDR1 reads LGHNA and CDR2 reads YSLEER. The CDR3 covers 16 residues, taking in both the cysteine and the phenylalanine. Only the CDR3 DNA stays, 48 bases, in frame from base 1. V is cut by 0 bases and J by 0 bases, and the space between the germline ends is 12 bases.